This entry features one T cell receptor (beta chain) sequence. This clone showed up just once. Its antigen remains unidentified. Base qualities were left out, and no much larger clone turns up one base away. The data originate from a study of long-term antiretroviral therapy in people with HIV (dated by TCRdb to between 2021 and 2022). With respect to the entire study: The earliest samples were collected about a decade before the 2015 WHO recommendation for immediate ART, when ART was typically delayed until CD4 counts fell. This retrospective serial study examined whether starting ART and sustained HIV suppression were associated with changes in the composition and diversity of the TRB repertoire in peripheral blood. A total of around 200 cryopreserved PBMC samples were contributed to the cohort by 30 adults with confirmed HIV infection, with samples collected serially over a mean of around 6 years (range 1-12). Of the 25 to 30 participants with HIV, ten to eleven were female. Test extractions of a monoclonal T-cell line alongside 30 to 35 polyclonal samples showed no cross-contamination during QIAcube processing. What the authors observed across the whole study: Starting ART was linked to a significant rise in TRB diversity, yet even with long-term ART the diversity remained significantly lower than in transplant donor controls. Expanded TRB clones identified before ART initiation dominated the repertoire across all time points, though the dominance fluctuated and decreased in many PLHIV after ART. Inferences about post-ART repertoire changes are limited because no data were available on ART adherence, viral resistance or therapy changes. Owing to limited PBMC availability, only the TCR beta chain was sequenced, without alpha chain pairing. The samples span the years 2004 to 2017, and the ART regimens used at that time may not be as effective as current regimens. Because pre-ART samples had limited cell numbers, profiling was done on unsorted PBMC rather than on sorted CD4+ and CD8+ T cells. Narrower CDR3 length ranges were observed in HIV repertoires than in controls, and an antigen-experienced repertoire with only a slight naive shift after ART was suggested by the network structure.

The immunoSEQ hsTCRB v3.0 assay was used at survey level resolution to sequence the TRB variable region. A depth of roughly 35,000-55,000 T-cell genomes per sample was targeted for TRB sequencing. An Illumina MiSeq with a v3 150-cycle kit was used to sequence the pooled TRB libraries. Under the source paper's analysis protocol: Repertoire analysis ran in R within a reproducible Nextflow workflow covering QC, data transformation and analysis. LymphoSeq2, an R package for exploring AIRR-Seq data, was used to implement custom analyses. A handful of samples yielding fewer than 5000 total TRB sequences were excluded, leaving more than 150 analyzed HIV repertoires. Among the approximately 180 HIV repertoires that were kept, almost 60 were collected before ART initiation and roughly 130 were collected after ART initiation. Repertoires were downsampled to 5000 TRB nucleotide sequences, with summary statistics averaged over 100 downsampling iterations. The analysis kept only TRB sequences whose CDR3 regions were at least seven amino acids long. Diversity was assessed using a clonality score derived from Shannon entropy and using the Gini coefficient. Repertoire networks linked the top 5000 CDR3 amino acid sequences whenever two sequences differed by an edit distance of one. Antigen specificity groups and MHC restriction were predicted for TRB CDR3 amino acid sequences with GLIPH2. To flag known CMV, EBV, HIV or tissue antigen associations, CDR3 amino acid sequences were matched against VDJdb and McPAS-TCR. Pre-ART, post-ART and control groups were compared with Wilcoxon signed-rank tests and Holm-Bonferroni correction. TCRdb obtained this table from immuneACCESS and retained in-frame rearrangements with V and J assigned. These tables miss some clones; where compared with another copy, unresolved V genes account for less than half of the shortfall, and the remainder is unexplained. The D gene and trimming were derived from the DNA, and the V and J assignments and clone size from that table. Here the sample has more than 25,000 clones; 70% to 90% occur a single time. Of the sample, roughly 3.9% is held by the ten largest clones.

Participants were included only if at least one PBMC sample before ART initiation and at least two post-ART samples were available. All participants with HIV were treated in the United States of America. Before DNA extraction, cryopreserved samples of about 1-10 million PBMC were thawed and washed. At the time of the earliest PBMC sample for each participant with HIV, ages ranged from about 23 to 60 years. Each participant contributed PBMC samples from 1-4 timepoints before ART initiation and 2-8 timepoints after ART initiation, with a median of 7 samples. For every participant, serial HIV viral load, CD4+ T-cell count, ART history and demographic data were obtained. Genomic DNA was extracted from unsorted PBMC with a Qiagen kit on a QIAcube, processed in batches of 12 samples. The CDR3 holds 16 amino acids from the cysteine to the phenylalanine. Just the 48-base CDR3 DNA is kept, in frame starting at base 1. For this chain, trimming is 9 bases at the V end and 8 bases at the J end, and the number of junction bases without a gene match is 14. The germline V gene encodes CDR1 LNHDA and CDR2 SQIVND (reference sequence).

Rearrangement joined TRBV19 to TRBJ2-1; 12 central bases correspond to TRBD1. The specimen comprised unsorted PBMCs, sampled 1.8 years after starting antiretroviral therapy. This sequence originates from a woman aged 18-35 years with HIV. The nucleotides are TGTGCCAGCCAACTTACACCGGGACAGGGGGCGTATGAGCAGTTCTTC. Its translation is CASQLTPGQGAYEQFF. With the rest looked up from the reference TRBV19 and TRBJ2-1 genes rather than sequenced, the full variable domain is DGGITQSPKYLFRKEGQNVTLSCEQNLNHDAMYWYRQDPGQGLRLIYYSQIVNDFQKGDIAEGYSVSREKKESFPLTVTSAQKNPTAFYLCASQLTPGQGAYEQFFGPGTRLTVL.